This entry describes one TCR beta chain. This CDR3 comprises 13 residues. V was trimmed by 0 bases and J by 4 bases, leaving 3 bases between them. CDR1 and CDR2 (germline): LNHNV, YYDKDF (reference sequence). TCRdb's copy holds only in-frame clones and misses some; the assay was immunoSEQ multiplex PCR. The repertoire has almost 90,000 clones, about 87% of them found once; the top ten carry around 1.6%. The source of the sample is a study of OX40 agonist ivuxolimab in advanced cancers. Sequenced material: CD4+ or CD8+ T cells sorted from blood, taken in a trial of the OX40 agonist ivuxolimab. The rearrangement uses TRBV15 and TRBJ1-4, with D hard to call. The TCR was taken from an adult with an advanced solid tumor such as melanoma, head and neck, liver or kidney cancer. As DNA, the CDR3 is TGTGCCACCAGCAGAGATCATAATGAAAAACTGTTTTTT. Translating gives CATSRDHNEKLFF.